These 30 T cell receptor beta chains were sequenced from one sample in a study of control samples from healthy donors and cancer patients. Generated by immunoSEQ multiplex PCR, the TCRdb table keeps only in-frame clones and is missing some. Among 85,000 to 90,000 clones listed, more than 75% were seen once. What was sequenced was blood. These receptors were taken from a woman in her forties in good health.

The V call is TRBV27, the J call TRBJ2-3; D is uncertain. V was cut by 0 bases and J by 0 bases, with 10 bases left in between. The germline gives CDR1 MNHEY, CDR2 SMNVEV (reference sequence). The CDR3 is 16 amino acids. CDR3 in amino acids: CASSLSFRPSTDTQYF. CDR3 bases: TGTGCCAGCAGTTTATCTTTCCGTCCTAGCACAGATACGCAGTATTTT.

This clone was observed a single time. The chain uses TRBV6-2 or TRBV6-3 and TRBJ2-2; no definite D call. V shed 2 bases and J shed 5 bases, with 9 bases lying between them. Germline V gives CDR1 MNHEY, CDR2 SVGEGT. The CDR3 is made up of 14 amino acids. The CDR3 loop is CASSYGLRTGELFF. DNA of the CDR3: TGTGCCAGCAGTTACGGGCTCCGGACCGGGGAGCTGTTTTTT.

V and J are TRBV24-1 and TRBJ2-3; tentatively, D is TRBD2 (6 bases). Trimming took 11 bases from V and 0 from J, leaving 8 bases between them. CDR3 size: 12 residues. The germline V gene encodes CDR1 KGHDR and CDR2 SFDVKD. The CDR3 sequence: CARDFSTDTQYF. DNA for the CDR3: TGTGCCAGGGACTTCAGCACAGATACGCAGTATTTT.

Here the CDR3 reads CASSLKAGGYNEQFF. The CDR3 coding sequence is TGTGCCAGCAGTTTGAAGGCGGGGGGGTACAATGAGCAGTTCTTC. This chain uses TRBV6-2 or TRBV6-3 with TRBJ2-1; 9 bases align to TRBD2. CDR3 size: 15 residues. Germline CDR1 MNHEY, CDR2 SVGEGT. The V gene end was trimmed by 4 bases and the J gene end by 4 bases; junction bases not matched to a gene: 5.

The CDR3 region is CASSDGGARGTDTQYF. DNA for the CDR3: TGTGCCAGCAGTGACGGAGGGGCGCGAGGCACAGATACGCAGTATTTT. J is TRBJ2-3 and V is TRBV6-1, with a possible D match to TRBD2 (6 bases). Germline CDR1 is MNHNS and CDR2 is SASEGT. V lost 3 bases and J lost 1, with 14 bases in between. There are 16 residues in the CDR3.

This sequence joins TRBV29-1 and TRBJ1-5; no firm D call. The CDR3 runs to 12 residues. Trimming left V 5 bases short and J 0 bases short, with 5 bases between. CDR1 is SQVTM, CDR2 ANQGSEA, per germline. The CDR3 DNA reads TGCAGCGTTAGCAATAGCAATCAGCCCCAGCATTTT. Its translation is CSVSNSNQPQHF.

The rearrangement uses TRBV6-2 or TRBV6-3 and TRBJ2-2, with D perhaps matching TRBD1 or TRBD2 (5 bases each). Trimming removed 5 bases from V and 10 bases from J, with 20 bases in between. The CDR3 is 15 amino acids. Per germline, CDR1 MNHEY and CDR2 SVGEGT. In nucleotides, the CDR3 is TGTGCCAGCAGTCCATCCGGGACCTTTTCGGTGGAGCTGTTTTTT. This codes for CASSPSGTFSVELFF.

CDR3 coding DNA: TGCAGTGCTAGTCATGGGGGCTACACCTTC. Translation: CSASHGGYTF. The chain has TRBV20-1 and TRBJ1-2, with unresolved D. V gave up 3 bases and J gave up 8 bases, with 7 bases separating them. CDR1 DFQATT and CDR2 SNEGSKA come from the germline V gene (reference sequence). This CDR3 has 10 residues.

The V call is TRBV7-2, the J call TRBJ1-5, with D possibly being TRBD1 (6 bases). Trimming removed 2 bases at V and 1 base at J, with 6 bases between. Germline CDR1 is SGHTA and CDR2 is FQGNSA. The CDR3 covers 14 residues. The CDR3 nucleotides read TGTGCCAGCAGCTTACAGGGGAGCAATCAGCCCCAGCATTTT. Amino acid sequence: CASSLQGSNQPQHF.

This clone was counted between two and nine times. V usage is TRBV27 and J usage is TRBJ1-1; D may be TRBD1 (5 bases). The CDR3 contains 17 residues. Germline V gene sequence: CDR1 MNHEY, CDR2 SMNVEV (reference sequence). Trimming removed 6 bases at V and 2 bases at J, with 22 bases between. The CDR3 loop reads CASSPIGGVGPNTEAFF. For the CDR3, the DNA is TGTGCCAGCAGCCCCATTGGGGGAGTTGGGCCAAACACTGAAGCTTTCTTT.

The gene calls are TRBV6-6 and TRBJ1-6; 11 positions match TRBD1. The CDR3 totals 16 residues. CDR1 is MNHNY and CDR2 is SVGAGI in the germline V gene (reference sequence). V lost 2 bases and J lost 7; bases outside the gene matches: 4. DNA for the CDR3: TGTGCCAGCAGTTACCGGGGACAGGGGGGGAATTCACCCCTCCACTTT. This codes for CASSYRGQGGNSPLHF.

The chain combines TRBV19 with TRBJ1-2; the D is unclear. Trimming cost V 2 bases and J 2 bases, with 18 bases left between them. The CDR3 consists of 17 residues. Germline loops: CDR1 LNHDA, CDR2 SQIVND (reference sequence). The CDR3 protein is CASSIIKLVGFNYGYTF. CDR3 sequence (DNA): TGTGCCAGTAGTATAATAAAATTAGTAGGGTTCAACTATGGCTACACCTTC.

This clone was observed a handful of times. The rearrangement uses TRBV30 and TRBJ2-6, with D perhaps TRBD1 (6 bases). V was pared by 4 bases and J by 4 bases, with 14 bases between. CDR1 is GTSNPN, CDR2 SVGIG, per germline (reference sequence). CDR3 length: 15 residues. The CDR3, as DNA: TGTGCCTGGAATCTACAGGGAGCCGGGGCCAACGTCCTGACTTTC. Amino acid sequence: CAWNLQGAGANVLTF.

This clone was recorded once. The chain recombines TRBV18 with TRBJ1-4, with D perhaps TRBD1 (5 bases). Trimming shortened V by 0 bases and J by 0 bases, and 5 bases separated the two germline ends. The length of the CDR3 is 15 residues. Germline assignment: CDR1 KGHSH and CDR2 LQKENI. In nucleotides, the CDR3 is TGTGCCAGCTCACCACCGGGGGCAACTAATGAAAAACTGTTTTTT. This sequence encodes CASSPPGATNEKLFF.

The chain uses TRBV7-3 and TRBJ2-2; the D gene could be TRBD1 or TRBD2 (5 bases each). The germline V gene has CDR1 SGHTA and CDR2 FQGTGA. The CDR3 totals 18 residues. The V end lost 3 bases, the J end lost 5 bases, and 22 bases lay between the germline ends. CDR3 loop: CASSLLSGTRSGTGELFF. The CDR3 DNA is TGTGCCAGCAGCTTGCTTTCCGGGACGCGATCGGGGACCGGGGAGCTGTTTTTT.

The sample holds one count of this clone. The same CDR3 also results from other DNA sequences found in this sample. The chain joins TRBV7-2 to TRBJ2-7; D may be TRBD1 (5 bases). Germline V gives CDR1 SGHTA, CDR2 FQGNSA. This CDR3 contains 15 residues. Trimming removed 0 bases from V and 2 bases from J, with 11 bases in between. CDR3 bases: TGTGCCAGCAGCTTAGCGGCAGGGCAGACCTACGAGCAGTACTTC. Translated: CASSLAAGQTYEQYF.

The genes are TRBV5-4 and TRBJ2-5; D not resolved. CDR1 is SGHNT and CDR2 is YYREEE in the germline V gene (reference sequence). The CDR3 extends over 17 amino acids. Trimming took off 4 bases at V and 4 bases at J, with 23 bases between the two ends. The CDR3: CASSPGSTPGYAETQYF. CDR3 bases: TGTGCCAGCAGCCCTGGGTCGACCCCAGGTTACGCAGAGACCCAGTACTTC.

DNA for the CDR3: TGTGCCAGCGATAGGGGGGCGCGCTATGGCTACACCTTC. This gives the protein CASDRGARYGYTF. The chain uses TRBV7-2 and TRBJ1-2, with D perhaps matching TRBD1 (6 bases). The CDR3 is made up of 13 amino acids. Trimming removed 8 bases at V and 4 bases at J, with 14 bases between. Germline CDR1 SGHTA, CDR2 FQGNSA.

The rearrangement joins TRBV6-2 or TRBV6-3 to TRBJ2-5; 10 bases align to TRBD2. From germline, CDR1 is MNHEY and CDR2 SVGEGT. J gave up 3 bases and V 4 bases, and 8 bases lay outside the gene matches. The CDR3 consists of 16 residues. The CDR3 here is CASSSPLLAGEETQYF. DNA for the CDR3: TGTGCCAGCAGTTCCCCCCTCCTAGCGGGGGAAGAGACCCAGTACTTC.

The rearrangement uses TRBV3-1 (or the pseudogene TRBV3-2) and TRBJ2-1; 7 bases map to TRBD2. CDR3 length equals 15 residues. From germline, CDR1 is LGHDT and CDR2 YNNKEL (reference sequence). Losses at the gene ends were 4 bases for V and 4 bases for J; bases not matched to a gene: 7. The CDR3, as DNA: TGTGCCAGCAGCCCGTCCCTAGCGGATTACAATGAGCAGTTCTTC. Amino acids: CASSPSLADYNEQFF.

This clone was detected only a few times. The chain combines TRBV7-9 with TRBJ1-1, with 9 bases lining up with TRBD1. The junction had 9 bases not matched to a gene; V was cut back by 1 base and J by 3 bases. This CDR3 has 17 residues. CDR1 and CDR2 (germline): SEHNR, FQNEAQ (reference sequence). This CDR3 is CASSLGWGQGSDTEAFF. The CDR3 nucleotides read TGTGCCAGCAGCTTAGGATGGGGACAGGGATCGGACACTGAAGCTTTCTTT. Together with reference TRBV7-9 and TRBJ1-1, the CDR3 gives the full variable domain: DTGVSQNPRHKITKRGQNVTFRCDPISEHNRLYWYRQTLGQGPEFLTYFQNEAQLEKSRLLSDRFSAERPKGSFSTLEIQRTEQGDSAMYLCASSLGWGQGSDTEAFFGQGTRLTVV.

This rearrangement joins TRBV12-2 to TRBJ1-4. TRBV12-2 is an annotated pseudogene. The CDR3 covers 16 residues. CDR3 residues: CASRLGLLGGREKLFF. DNA of the CDR3: TGTGCAAGTCGCTTGGGGCTTTTGGGGGGCCGAGAAAAACTGTTTTTT.

The rearrangement uses TRBV2 and TRBJ2-6, with 10 bases fitting TRBD1. This CDR3 is built from 14 residues. The V gene's germline CDR1 is SNHLY and CDR2 FYNNEI. Trimming removed 4 bases from V and 12 bases from J; junction bases left unmatched: 6. The CDR3 protein is CASSAGQGVGVLTF. In nucleotides, the CDR3 is TGTGCCAGCAGTGCCGGACAGGGGGTTGGCGTCCTGACTTTC.

V gene TRBV6-2 or TRBV6-3 combines with J gene TRBJ1-5; 12 bases line up with TRBD1. Germline trimming cut 2 bases from V and 0 bases from J; bases unmatched to any gene: 5. The CDR3 runs to 18 residues. Germline-derived CDR1 and CDR2 are MNHEY and SVGEGT. CDR3 in amino acids: CASSYLGTGGYSNQPQHF. CDR3 coding DNA: TGTGCCAGCAGTTACCTCGGGACAGGGGGCTATAGCAATCAGCCCCAGCATTTT.

This chain uses TRBV29-1 with TRBJ2-2, with a possible D match to TRBD2 (6 bases). Trimming stripped 2 bases from V and 2 bases from J, with 18 bases between. Germline assignment: CDR1 SQVTM and CDR2 ANQGSEA. The CDR3 contains 17 residues. CDR3 protein: CSVELPRPGDNTGELFF. The CDR3 DNA is TGCAGCGTTGAACTACCTCGTCCGGGAGACAACACCGGGGAGCTGTTTTTT.

The chain couples TRBV6-5 to TRBJ2-2, with no clear D. Germline-derived CDR1 and CDR2 are MNHEY and SVGAGI. The CDR3 spans 13 residues. Trimming cost V 6 bases and J 1 base, with 6 bases left between them. The CDR3 DNA is TGTGCCAGCAGAGCTCAGAACACCGGGGAGCTGTTTTTT. It translates to CASRAQNTGELFF.

This clone was counted once. The chain recombines TRBV6-4 with TRBJ2-5; D not resolved. Trimming shortened V by 7 bases and J by 2 bases, and 20 bases separated the two germline ends. The CDR3 loop spans 16 amino acids. CDR1 and CDR2 (germline): MRHNA, SNTAGT. The chain's CDR3 is CASTQPDLKVQETQYF. CDR3 coding DNA: TGTGCCAGCACACAGCCAGACCTGAAAGTTCAAGAGACCCAGTACTTC.

The chain carries TRBV6-5 and TRBJ2-1; 11 bases fit TRBD2. CDR3 size: 14 residues. V trimming: 7 bases; J trimming: 8 bases; junction bases outside the gene matches: 7. Germline CDR1 reads MNHEY; CDR2 reads SVGAGI. CDR3: CASTLLAGVDEQFF. CDR3 bases: TGTGCCAGCACCCTACTAGCGGGGGTGGATGAGCAGTTCTTC.

The chain combines TRBV10-3 with TRBJ1-2; D may be TRBD1 (5 bases). Trimming removed 4 bases from V and 3 bases from J, with 18 bases in between. Germline V gene data show CDR1 as ENHRY and CDR2 as SYGVKD. The CDR3 loop spans 16 amino acids. CDR3 residues: CAISGGAIKGHYGYTF. DNA of the CDR3: TGTGCCATCAGTGGTGGGGCCATAAAGGGGCACTATGGCTACACCTTC.

This chain's CDR3 is CASSQEADSGNTIYF. In nucleotides, the CDR3 is TGTGCCAGCAGCCAAGAGGCGGACTCTGGAAACACCATATATTTT. The chain carries TRBV3-1 (or the pseudogene TRBV3-2) and TRBJ1-3, with D unclear. The CDR3 has 15 amino acids. Trimming left V 0 bases short and J 0 bases short, with 6 bases between. Germline V gene data show CDR1 as LGHDT and CDR2 as YNNKEL (reference sequence).